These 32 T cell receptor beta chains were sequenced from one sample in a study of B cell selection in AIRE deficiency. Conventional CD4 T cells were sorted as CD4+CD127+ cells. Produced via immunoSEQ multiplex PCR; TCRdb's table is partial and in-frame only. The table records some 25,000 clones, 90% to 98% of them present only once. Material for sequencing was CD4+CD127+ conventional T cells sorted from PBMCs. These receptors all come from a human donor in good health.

The CDR3 is CASSSREGSGNEQFF. Here the CDR3 DNA reads TGTGCCAGCAGCAGCCGGGAGGGCTCGGGCAATGAGCAGTTCTTC. The chain links TRBV7-9 to TRBJ2-1; 8 nucleotides line up with TRBD2. This CDR3 comprises 15 residues. CDR1 SEHNR and CDR2 FQNEAQ come from the germline V gene (reference sequence). V lost 5 bases, J lost 6 bases, and 9 bases stayed unmatched.

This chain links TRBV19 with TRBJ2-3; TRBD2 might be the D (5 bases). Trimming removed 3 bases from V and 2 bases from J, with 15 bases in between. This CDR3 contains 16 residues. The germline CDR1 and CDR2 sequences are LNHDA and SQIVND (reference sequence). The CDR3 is CASSIGSGRITDTQYF. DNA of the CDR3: TGTGCCAGTAGTATCGGATCGGGGAGAATCACAGATACGCAGTATTTT.

In nucleotides, the CDR3 is TGTGCCAGCAGCCCTAACATAGGGGCCGCTGAAGCTTTCTTT. As protein: CASSPNIGAAEAFF. The rearrangement links TRBV11-2 to TRBJ1-1, with D tentatively TRBD1 (5 bases). This CDR3 is built from 14 residues. Trimming stripped 5 bases from V and 6 bases from J, with 16 bases between. CDR1 and CDR2 (germline): SGHAT, FQNNGV.

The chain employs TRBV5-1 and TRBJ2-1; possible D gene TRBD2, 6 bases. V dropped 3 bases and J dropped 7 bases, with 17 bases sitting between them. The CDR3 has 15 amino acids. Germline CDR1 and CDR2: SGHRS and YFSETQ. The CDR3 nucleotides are TGCGCCAGCAGCTGGGGGGACGTGCGGAGAAATGAGCAGTTCTTC. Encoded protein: CASSWGDVRRNEQFF.

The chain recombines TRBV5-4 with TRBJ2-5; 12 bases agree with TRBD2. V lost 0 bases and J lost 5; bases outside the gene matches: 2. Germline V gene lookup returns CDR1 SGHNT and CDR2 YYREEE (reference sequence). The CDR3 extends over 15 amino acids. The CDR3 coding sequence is TGTGCCAGCAGCTTGGGGACTAGCGGGGTGGAGACCCAGTACTTC. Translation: CASSLGTSGVETQYF.

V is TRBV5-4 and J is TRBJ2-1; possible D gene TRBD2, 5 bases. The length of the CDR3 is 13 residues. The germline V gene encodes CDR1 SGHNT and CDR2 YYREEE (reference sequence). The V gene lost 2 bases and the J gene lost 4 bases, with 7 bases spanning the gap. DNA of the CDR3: TGTGCCAGCAGCTTACGGGATTACAATGAGCAGTTCTTC. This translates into CASSLRDYNEQFF.

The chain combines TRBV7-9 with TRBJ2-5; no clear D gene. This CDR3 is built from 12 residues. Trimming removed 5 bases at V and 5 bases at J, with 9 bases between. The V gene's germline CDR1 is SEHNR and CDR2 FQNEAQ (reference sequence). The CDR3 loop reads CASSRTLETQYF. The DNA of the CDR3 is TGTGCCAGCAGCAGGACGCTGGAGACCCAGTACTTC.

The CDR3 sequence is CASSLVGGSGNTIYF. CDR3 nucleotides: TGTGCCAGCAGCCTTGTAGGGGGCTCTGGAAACACCATATATTTT. V gene TRBV7-3 combines with J gene TRBJ1-3; D perhaps matches TRBD1 (6 bases). CDR3 length: 15 residues. From germline, CDR1 is SGHTA and CDR2 FQGTGA. The V end was cut by 5 bases, the J end by 0 bases, with 11 bases between.

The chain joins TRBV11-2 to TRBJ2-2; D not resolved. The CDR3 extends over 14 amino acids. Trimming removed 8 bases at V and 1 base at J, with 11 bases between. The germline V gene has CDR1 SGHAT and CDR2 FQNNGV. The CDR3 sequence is CASCLRLNTGELFF. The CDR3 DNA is TGTGCCAGCTGTCTTCGCCTGAACACCGGGGAGCTGTTTTTT.

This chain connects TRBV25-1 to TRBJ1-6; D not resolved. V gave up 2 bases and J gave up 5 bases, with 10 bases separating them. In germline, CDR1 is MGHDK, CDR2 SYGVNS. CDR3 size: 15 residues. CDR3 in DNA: TGTGCCAGCAGTGAAATGGACCGAAATAATTCACCCCTCCACTTT. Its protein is CASSEMDRNNSPLHF.

The CDR3 DNA reads TGTGCCAGCAGCGCCCAGGTGGGTTCATGGGCCAAAAACATTCAGTACTTC. Protein: CASSAQVGSWAKNIQYF. The chain combines TRBV7-2 with TRBJ2-4; the D is unclear. Trimming stripped 5 bases from V and 1 base from J, with 18 bases between. The length of the CDR3 is 17 residues. In germline, CDR1 is SGHTA, CDR2 FQGNSA.

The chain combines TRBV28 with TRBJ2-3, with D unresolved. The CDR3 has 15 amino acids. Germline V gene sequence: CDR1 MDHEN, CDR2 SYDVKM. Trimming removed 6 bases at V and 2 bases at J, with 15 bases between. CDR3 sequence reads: CASSLPGSLTDTQYF. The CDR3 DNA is TGTGCCAGCAGCCTCCCGGGCTCCCTCACAGATACGCAGTATTTT.

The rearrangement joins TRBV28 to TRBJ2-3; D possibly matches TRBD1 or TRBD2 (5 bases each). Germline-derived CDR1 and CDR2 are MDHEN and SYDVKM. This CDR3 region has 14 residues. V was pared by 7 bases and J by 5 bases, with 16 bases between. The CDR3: CASTQDRGGDTQYF. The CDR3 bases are TGTGCCAGCACCCAGGACCGTGGGGGAGATACGCAGTATTTT. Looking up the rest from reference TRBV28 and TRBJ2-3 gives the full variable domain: DVKVTQSSRYLVKRTGEKVFLECVQDMDHENMFWYRQDPGLGLRLIYFSYDVKMKEKGDIPEGYSVSREKKERFSLILESASTNQTSMYLCASTQDRGGDTQYFGPGTRLTVL.

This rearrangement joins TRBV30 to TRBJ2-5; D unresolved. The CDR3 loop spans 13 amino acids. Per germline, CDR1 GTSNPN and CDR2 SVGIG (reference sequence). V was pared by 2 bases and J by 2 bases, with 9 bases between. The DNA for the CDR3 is TGTGCCTGGAGTTCGAATTGGCAAGAGACCCAGTACTTC. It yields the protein CAWSSNWQETQYF. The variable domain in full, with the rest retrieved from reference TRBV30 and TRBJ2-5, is SQTIHQWPATLVQPVGSPLSLECTVEGTSNPNLYWYRQAAGRGLQLLFYSVGIGQISSEVPQNLSASRPQDRQFILSSKKLLLSDSGFYLCAWSSNWQETQYFGPGTRLLVL.

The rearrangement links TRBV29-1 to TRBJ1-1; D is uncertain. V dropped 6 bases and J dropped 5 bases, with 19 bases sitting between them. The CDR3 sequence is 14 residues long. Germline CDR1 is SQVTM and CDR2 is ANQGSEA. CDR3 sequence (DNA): TGCAGCGTCCTTGTGGCAGAAGGTTCGACTGAAGCTTTCTTT. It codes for CSVLVAEGSTEAFF.

Here the CDR3 DNA reads TGTGCCAGCAGCTTAGAACAGGGTCCCATCTATGGCTACACCTTC. It codes for CASSLEQGPIYGYTF. This rearrangement joins TRBV7-2 to TRBJ1-2; TRBD1 might be the D (6 bases). Per germline, CDR1 SGHTA and CDR2 FQGNSA. V gave up 1 base and J gave up 4 bases, with 13 bases separating them. This CDR3 region has 15 residues.

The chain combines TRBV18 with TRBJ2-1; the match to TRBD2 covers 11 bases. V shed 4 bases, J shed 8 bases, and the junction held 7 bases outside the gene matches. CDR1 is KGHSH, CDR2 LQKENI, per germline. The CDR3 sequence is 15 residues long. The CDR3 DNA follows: TGTGCCAGCTCACTAACTAGCGGGAGTGTCCATGAGCAGTTCTTC. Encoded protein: CASSLTSGSVHEQFF.

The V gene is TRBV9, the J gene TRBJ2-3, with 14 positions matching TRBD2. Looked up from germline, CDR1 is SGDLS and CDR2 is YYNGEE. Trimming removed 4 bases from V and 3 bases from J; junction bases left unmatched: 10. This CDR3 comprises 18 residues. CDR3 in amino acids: CASSPRLAGGPGTDTQYF. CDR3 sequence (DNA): TGTGCCAGCAGCCCCCGACTAGCGGGAGGGCCGGGGACAGATACGCAGTATTTT. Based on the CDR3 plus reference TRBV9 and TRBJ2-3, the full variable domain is DSGVTQTPKHLITATGQRVTLRCSPRSGDLSVYWYQQSLDQGLQFLIQYYNGEERAKGNILERFSAQQFPDLHSELNLSSLELGDSALYFCASSPRLAGGPGTDTQYFGPGTRLTVL.

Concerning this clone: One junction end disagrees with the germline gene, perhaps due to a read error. In nucleotides, the CDR3 is TGTGCTAGCAGCTTAGGACTAGCGGGAGGGCCGGGGGATGAGCAGTTCTTC. Encoded protein: CASSLGLAGGPGDEQFF. The V call is TRBV7-7, the J call TRBJ2-1; TRBD2 aligns across 15 bases. The CDR3 is 17 residues long. Germline V gene sequence: CDR1 SSHAT, CDR2 FNYEAQ (reference sequence).

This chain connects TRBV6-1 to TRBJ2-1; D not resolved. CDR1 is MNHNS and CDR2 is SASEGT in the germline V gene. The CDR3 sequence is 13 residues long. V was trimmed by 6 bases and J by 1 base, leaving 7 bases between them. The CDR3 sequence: CASRQASYNEQFF. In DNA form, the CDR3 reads TGTGCCAGCAGGCAGGCTTCCTACAATGAGCAGTTCTTC.

CDR3 sequence: CASSLGGDGRETQYF. CDR3 bases: TGTGCCAGCAGCTTAGGTGGGGACGGTAGGGAGACCCAGTACTTC. The chain is built from TRBV7-7 and TRBJ2-5; either TRBD1 or TRBD2 may fit D (5 bases each). This CDR3 has 15 amino acids. CDR1 and CDR2 from the germline V gene are SSHAT and FNYEAQ (reference sequence). Trimming took off 1 base at V and 5 bases at J, with 14 bases between the two ends.

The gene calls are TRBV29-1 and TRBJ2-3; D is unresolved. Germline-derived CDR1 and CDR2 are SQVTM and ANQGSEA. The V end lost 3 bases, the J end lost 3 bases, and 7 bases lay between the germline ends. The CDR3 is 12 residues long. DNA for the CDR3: TGCAGCGTTGATCCCTTAACAGATACGCAGTATTTT. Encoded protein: CSVDPLTDTQYF.

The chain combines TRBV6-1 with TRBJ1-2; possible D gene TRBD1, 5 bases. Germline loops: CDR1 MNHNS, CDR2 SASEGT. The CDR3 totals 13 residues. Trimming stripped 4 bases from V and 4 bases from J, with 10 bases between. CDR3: CASSVETAYGYTF. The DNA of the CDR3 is TGTGCCAGCAGTGTGGAGACAGCCTATGGCTACACCTTC.

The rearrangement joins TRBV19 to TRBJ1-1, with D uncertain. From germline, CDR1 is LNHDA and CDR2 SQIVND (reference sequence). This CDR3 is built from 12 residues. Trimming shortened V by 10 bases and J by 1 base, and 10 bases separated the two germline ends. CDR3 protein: CATKDSNTEAFF. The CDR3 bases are TGTGCCACTAAGGATTCGAACACTGAAGCTTTCTTT.

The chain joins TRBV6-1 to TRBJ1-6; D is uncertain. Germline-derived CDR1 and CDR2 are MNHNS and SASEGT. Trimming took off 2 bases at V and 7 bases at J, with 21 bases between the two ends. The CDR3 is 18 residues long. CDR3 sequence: CASSESSAGRTVNSPLHF. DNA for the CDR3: TGTGCCAGCAGTGAATCCAGCGCTGGGCGGACGGTAAATTCACCCCTCCACTTT.

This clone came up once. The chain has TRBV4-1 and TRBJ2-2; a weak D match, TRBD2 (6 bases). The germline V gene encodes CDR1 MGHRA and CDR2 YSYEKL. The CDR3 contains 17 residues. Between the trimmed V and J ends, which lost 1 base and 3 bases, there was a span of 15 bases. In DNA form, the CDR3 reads TGCGCCAGCAGCCAAGGAGGTGGGGGGTGGGACACCGGGGAGCTGTTTTTT. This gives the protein CASSQGGGGWDTGELFF.

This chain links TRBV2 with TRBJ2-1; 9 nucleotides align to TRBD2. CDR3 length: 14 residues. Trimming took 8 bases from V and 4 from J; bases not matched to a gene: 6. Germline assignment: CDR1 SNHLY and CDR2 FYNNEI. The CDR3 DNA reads TGTGCCAGCTCAGTAACTAGCGGGTACAATGAGCAGTTCTTC. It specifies CASSVTSGYNEQFF.

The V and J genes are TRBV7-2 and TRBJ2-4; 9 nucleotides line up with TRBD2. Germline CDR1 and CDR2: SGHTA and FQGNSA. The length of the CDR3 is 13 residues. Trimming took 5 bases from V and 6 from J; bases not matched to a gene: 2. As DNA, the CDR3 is TGTGCCAGCAGCCTACTAGCGGGAAACATTCAGTACTTC. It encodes CASSLLAGNIQYF.

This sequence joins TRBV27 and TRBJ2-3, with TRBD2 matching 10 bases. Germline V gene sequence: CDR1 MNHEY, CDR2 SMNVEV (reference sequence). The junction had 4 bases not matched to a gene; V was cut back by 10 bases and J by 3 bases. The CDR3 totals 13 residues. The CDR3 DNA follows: TGTGCCACCTGGACTAGCGGAACAGATACGCAGTATTTT. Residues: CATWTSGTDTQYF.

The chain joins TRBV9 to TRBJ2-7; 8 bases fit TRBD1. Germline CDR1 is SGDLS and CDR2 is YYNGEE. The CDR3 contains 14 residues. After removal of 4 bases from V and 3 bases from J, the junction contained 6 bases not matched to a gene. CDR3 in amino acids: CASSPRTGIYEQYF. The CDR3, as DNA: TGTGCCAGCAGCCCCAGGACAGGGATCTACGAGCAGTACTTC.

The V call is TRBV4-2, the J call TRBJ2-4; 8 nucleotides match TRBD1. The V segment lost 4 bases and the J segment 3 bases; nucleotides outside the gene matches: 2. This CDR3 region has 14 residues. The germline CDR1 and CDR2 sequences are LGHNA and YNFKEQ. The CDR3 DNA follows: TGTGCCAGCAGCCCTACAGGGGGCAAAAACATTCAGTACTTC. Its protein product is CASSPTGGKNIQYF.

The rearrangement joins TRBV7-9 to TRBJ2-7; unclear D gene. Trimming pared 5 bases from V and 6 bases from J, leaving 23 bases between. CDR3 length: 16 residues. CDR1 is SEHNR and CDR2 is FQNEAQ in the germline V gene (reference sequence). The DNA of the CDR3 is TGTGCCAGCAGCCGAGTCGTATCGGAGAGAAGCAGCGAGCAGTACTTC. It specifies CASSRVVSERSSEQYF.